These 26 T cell receptor beta chains were all obtained from the same sample, sequenced in a study of identical twins. TCRdb itself ran the 5' RACE reads through MiXCR, one entry per CDR3 protein. The sample includes 150,000 or so distinct CDR3 sequences, around 3.5% of them seen just once. Sequencing input: memory T cells sorted from blood. The source is a man aged 18 to 29 in good health.

This clonotype has a handful of counts. J is TRBJ2-1 and V is TRBV4-3; maybe TRBD2 (5 bases). The CDR3 has 16 residues. V gave up 1 base and J gave up 3 bases, with 13 bases separating them. Germline CDR1 and CDR2: LGHNA and YSLEER. The DNA of the CDR3 is TGCGCCAGCAGCCAAGGTCCTCTAGCACTCTACAATGAGCAGTTCTTC. It is translated as CASSQGPLALYNEQFF.

This clonotype came up many times. This sequence joins TRBV6-1 and TRBJ1-2; D unclear. This CDR3 contains 15 residues. Trimming left V 5 bases short and J 2 bases short, with 15 bases between. Germline V gives CDR1 MNHNS, CDR2 SASEGT. The chain's CDR3 is CASSLIVGRNYGYTF. In nucleotides, the CDR3 is TGTGCCAGCAGTCTAATTGTGGGCAGAAACTATGGCTACACCTTC.

This clonotype was detected a few times. This sequence joins TRBV11-1 and TRBJ2-6; the match to TRBD2 covers 10 bases. The CDR3 has 18 residues. Germline values: CDR1 SGHAT, CDR2 FQDESV (reference sequence). The V segment lost 6 bases and the J segment 0 bases; nucleotides outside the gene matches: 8. CDR3 sequence reads: CASRPLSGRASGANVLTF. Here the CDR3 DNA reads TGTGCCAGCAGACCTCTGAGCGGGAGGGCCTCTGGGGCCAACGTCCTGACTTTC.

J is TRBJ2-7 and V is TRBV30; D might be TRBD2 (6 bases). This CDR3 has 15 amino acids. The germline CDR1 and CDR2 sequences are GTSNPN and SVGIG (reference sequence). V was pared by 1 base and J by 2 bases, with 15 bases between. The CDR3 loop is CAWSGRGGSAYEQYF. The CDR3 DNA reads TGTGCCTGGAGTGGGCGGGGTGGGTCCGCCTACGAGCAGTACTTC.

This clonotype was detected ten times or more. Here the CDR3 reads CASGAYYEQYV. Here the CDR3 DNA reads TGTGCCAGCGGCGCATACTACGAGCAGTACGTC. V usage is TRBV27 and J usage is TRBJ2-7; D remains unclear. Trimming removed 8 bases from V and 3 bases from J, with 8 bases in between. Germline-derived CDR1 and CDR2 are MNHEY and SMNVEV (reference sequence). The CDR3 is made up of 11 amino acids.

J is TRBJ1-6 and V is TRBV5-1; 7 nucleotides line up with TRBD1. The germline V gene has CDR1 SGHRS and CDR2 YFSETQ. This CDR3 is built from 15 residues. Trimming took 4 bases from V and 7 from J; bases not matched to a gene: 8. CDR3 amino acids: CASSQNRGGNSPLHF. The CDR3 DNA is TGCGCCAGCAGCCAAAACAGGGGCGGCAATTCACCCCTCCACTTT.

This clonotype was detected ten times or more. CDR3 sequence (DNA): TGTGCCAGCAGTTACACCCAGGGGAGCACTGAAGCTTTCTTT. It encodes CASSYTQGSTEAFF. This rearrangement joins TRBV6-2 or TRBV6-3 to TRBJ1-1; D possibly corresponds to TRBD1 (6 bases). Looked up from germline, CDR1 is MNHEY and CDR2 is SVGEGT. This CDR3 comprises 14 residues. Trimming pared 2 bases from V and 4 bases from J, leaving 11 bases between.

The sample holds many counts of this clonotype. In DNA form, the CDR3 reads TGTGCCACCAGCGGACAGGGGACCTACAATGAGCAGTTCTTC. This codes for CATSGQGTYNEQFF. This chain connects TRBV15 to TRBJ2-1, with 9 bases aligning to TRBD1. Germline V gene data show CDR1 as LNHNV and CDR2 as YYDKDF (reference sequence). V was clipped by 5 bases and J by 2 bases; unmatched bases: 1. The CDR3 has 14 amino acids.

The rearrangement uses TRBV30 and TRBJ2-2; TRBD1 agrees at 7 bases. Trimming took 4 bases from V and 6 from J; bases not matched to a gene: 8. The CDR3 is 14 residues long. Germline assignment: CDR1 GTSNPN and CDR2 SVGIG (reference sequence). CDR3 nucleotide sequence: TGTGCCTGGACCCCCGGGACAGCGGCCGGGGAGCTGTTTTTT. It yields the protein CAWTPGTAAGELFF.

The CDR3 loop is CASSPIVGGLGEQYV. The CDR3 bases are TGTGCCAGCAGTCCGATAGTGGGAGGACTAGGAGAGCAGTACGTC. This sequence joins TRBV27 and TRBJ2-7; TRBD2 agrees at 7 bases. The CDR3 is made up of 15 amino acids. V trimming: 5 bases; J trimming: 7 bases; junction bases outside the gene matches: 14. Looked up from germline, CDR1 is MNHEY and CDR2 is SMNVEV (reference sequence).

In its sample, this clonotype was seen a few times. In DNA form, the CDR3 reads TGTGCCAGCAGCAGGGACGGAGAAGCTTTCTTT. Protein sequence: CASSRDGEAFF. This chain links TRBV7-8 with TRBJ1-1, with a weak D call TRBD1 (5 bases). There are 11 residues in the CDR3. The germline V gene has CDR1 SGHVS and CDR2 FQNEAQ. V lost 5 bases and J lost 8, with 9 bases in between.

In its sample, this clonotype was seen many times. The gene calls are TRBV6-2 or TRBV6-3 and TRBJ2-5, with D possibly being TRBD2 (5 bases). The CDR3 contains 13 residues. Between the trimmed V and J ends, which lost 4 bases and 2 bases, there was a span of 8 bases. Germline CDR1 is MNHEY and CDR2 is SVGEGT. DNA of the CDR3: TGTGCCAGCAGTTGGACTTATCAAGAGACCCAGTACTTC. It is translated as CASSWTYQETQYF.

This clonotype was seen many times. CDR3 bases: TGCAGTGCTATAGAAGCGGGAGCAGATACGCAGTATTTT. This codes for CSAIEAGADTQYF. The gene calls are TRBV20-1 and TRBJ2-3; TRBD2 agrees at 8 bases. Trimming removed 4 bases from V and 4 bases from J; junction bases left unmatched: 4. The CDR3 runs to 13 residues. Germline V gives CDR1 DFQATT, CDR2 SNEGSKA (reference sequence).

This clonotype was counted many times. The chain has TRBV12-3 or TRBV12-4 and TRBJ2-1; 12 bases match TRBD2. This CDR3 has 16 residues. The ends lost 5 bases at V and 8 bases at J; junction bases unmatched: 10. CDR3 amino acids: CASSLLAGGFGDEQFF. CDR3 in DNA: TGTGCCAGCAGTCTCCTAGCGGGGGGGTTTGGGGATGAGCAGTTCTTC.

The sample holds many counts of this clonotype. V is TRBV12-3 or TRBV12-4 and J is TRBJ2-1; 16 nucleotides align to TRBD2. This CDR3 has 15 amino acids. Losses at the gene ends were 6 bases for V and 13 bases for J; bases not matched to a gene: 9. The CDR3 spells CASRQGTSGRGTQFF. DNA for the CDR3: TGTGCCAGCAGGCAAGGGACTAGCGGGAGGGGAACCCAGTTCTTC.

At least ten counts were recorded for this clonotype. V is TRBV5-1 and J is TRBJ2-5, with 11 positions matching TRBD2. This CDR3 comprises 15 residues. The V and J ends lost 4 bases and 2 bases, in that order; junction bases with no gene match: 4. The germline V gene has CDR1 SGHRS and CDR2 YFSETQ. CDR3 amino acids: CASSKGLAVQETQYF. The CDR3 DNA sequence: TGCGCCAGCAGCAAGGGACTAGCGGTTCAAGAGACCCAGTACTTC.

This clonotype was recorded at least ten times. The chain combines TRBV3-1 with TRBJ2-1, with 9 bases aligning to TRBD2. The CDR3 loop spans 16 amino acids. CDR1 is LGHDT, CDR2 YNNKEL, per germline (reference sequence). V dropped 3 bases and J dropped 9; count of bases not matched to a gene: 12. CDR3 DNA: TGTGCCAGCAGCCACCGCCTAGCGGGGAATTGGGTTGAGCAGTTCTTC. Translated, it gives CASSHRLAGNWVEQFF.

This clonotype was found many times. V is TRBV7-2 and J is TRBJ2-5; D is undetermined. Per the germline V gene, CDR1 is SGHTA and CDR2 is FQGNSA. With 2 bases removed from V and 4 bases from J, the gap between germline ends came to 5 bases. The CDR3 contains 12 residues. CDR3 sequence: CASSLLTETQYF. CDR3 in DNA: TGTGCCAGCAGCTTACTGACAGAGACCCAGTACTTC. The entire variable domain, with the rest obtained from reference TRBV7-2 and TRBJ2-5, is as follows: GAGVSQSPSNKVTEKGKDVELRCDPISGHTALYWYRQSLGQGLEFLIYFQGNSAPDKSGLPSDRFSAERTGGSVSTLTIQRTQQEDSAVYLCASSLLTETQYFGPGTRLLVL.

This clonotype was seen ten or more times. The J gene is TRBJ2-1, the V gene TRBV20-1, with no clear D. The CDR3 runs to 15 residues. The ends were cut back, 2 bases at V and 2 bases at J, with 13 bases in the middle. The germline V gene has CDR1 DFQATT and CDR2 SNEGSKA (reference sequence). The CDR3 loop reads CSARPRSKTYNEQFF. The DNA for the CDR3 is TGCAGTGCTAGACCTCGGTCAAAGACCTACAATGAGCAGTTCTTC.

This clonotype showed up many times. The V call is TRBV19, the J call TRBJ1-1; 9 bases are shared with TRBD1. The germline gives CDR1 LNHDA, CDR2 SQIVND (reference sequence). Unmatched junction bases numbered 3, after V lost 6 bases and J lost 1 base. This CDR3 spans 14 amino acids. The CDR3 bases are TGTGCCAGTAGCTTGGGACAGGGGAACACTGAAGCTTTCTTT. Translation gives CASSLGQGNTEAFF.

This clonotype has a count of ten or more. The genes are TRBV5-6 and TRBJ2-1, with 9 positions matching TRBD1. This CDR3 contains 15 residues. V shed 1 base and J 4 bases; nucleotides not matched to a gene: 3. Germline values: CDR1 SGHDT, CDR2 YYEEEE. CDR3 nucleotide sequence: TGTGCCAGCAGCTTGAGTGGGACAGGGTACAATGAGCAGTTCTTC. Translated: CASSLSGTGYNEQFF.

This clonotype showed up many times. This sequence joins TRBV7-9 and TRBJ2-1; 9 bases agree with TRBD2. Trimming took 8 bases from V and 10 from J; bases not matched to a gene: 15. The CDR3 runs 15 residues. CDR1 and CDR2 from the germline V gene are SEHNR and FQNEAQ (reference sequence). CDR3 sequence (DNA): TGTGCCAGCTCCCCGGGACTAGCCTCAACTTGGGAGCAGTTCTTC. It encodes CASSPGLASTWEQFF.

Ten or more counts support this clonotype. V is TRBV4-1 and J is TRBJ1-1; D remains unclear. The CDR3 is made up of 13 amino acids. Germline CDR1 reads MGHRA; CDR2 reads YSYEKL. The V end lost 4 bases, the J end lost 1 base, and 7 bases lay between the germline ends. The CDR3 loop reads CASSLVENTEAFF. The CDR3 nucleotides are TGCGCCAGCAGCCTGGTAGAGAACACTGAAGCTTTCTTT.

This clonotype occurred many times. The chain links TRBV5-4 to TRBJ1-5; D gene unclear. Germline V gene data show CDR1 as SGHNT and CDR2 as YYREEE (reference sequence). The V end was cut by 3 bases, the J end by 2 bases, with 9 bases between. CDR3 length: 14 amino acids. The CDR3 DNA reads TGTGCCAGCAGCTCCCATGGGGGCAATCAGCCCCAGCATTTT. Amino acid sequence: CASSSHGGNQPQHF.

In this sample, this clonotype turned up many times. In DNA, the CDR3 is TGTGCCAGCAGCCAAGGACAGGGGGTACCCTCCTATGGCTACACCTTC. Translation gives CASSQGQGVPSYGYTF. The V gene is TRBV14, the J gene TRBJ1-2; 9 bases are a match to TRBD1. This CDR3 comprises 16 residues. Trimming took 1 base from V and 4 from J; bases not matched to a gene: 7. CDR1 is SGHDN, CDR2 FVKESK, per germline.

This clonotype came up many times. The chain uses TRBV10-1 and TRBJ2-7; TRBD2 aligns across 13 bases. Germline values: CDR1 WNHNN, CDR2 SYGVQD (reference sequence). The length of the CDR3 is 16 residues. Trimming cost V 7 bases and J 2 bases; bases outside gene matches: 8. The CDR3 region is CASTQGLAGATYEQYV. CDR3 sequence (DNA): TGCGCCAGCACCCAAGGACTAGCGGGAGCGACCTACGAGCAGTACGTC.